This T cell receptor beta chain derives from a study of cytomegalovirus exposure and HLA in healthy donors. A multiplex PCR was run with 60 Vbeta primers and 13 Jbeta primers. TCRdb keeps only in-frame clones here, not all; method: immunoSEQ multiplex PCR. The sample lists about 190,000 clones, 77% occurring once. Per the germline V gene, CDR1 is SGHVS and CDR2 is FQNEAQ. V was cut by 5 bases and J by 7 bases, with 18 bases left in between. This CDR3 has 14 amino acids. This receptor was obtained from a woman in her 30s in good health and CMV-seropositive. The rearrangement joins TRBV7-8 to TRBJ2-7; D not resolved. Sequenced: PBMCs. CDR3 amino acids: CASSPDPFGEEQYF. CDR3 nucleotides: TGTGCCAGCAGCCCTGACCCGTTTGGAGAGGAGCAGTACTTC.